The clone carrying this T cell receptor beta chain has just a few counts. Its specificity is not known. In TCRdb, the 5' RACE reads were re-called with MiXCR into one record per CDR3 protein. Of about 340,000 distinct CDR3 sequences listed, approximately 8.2% were seen once; the top ten hold 14% to 15%. CDR1 is SGHRS and CDR2 is YFSETQ in the germline V gene. The CDR3 contains 16 residues. Trimming took 0 bases from V and 8 from J; bases not matched to a gene: 11. This record belongs to a study of CD8 T cells in ankylosing spondylitis. Notes on the study in general: Earlier literature documents some of the motif variants in reactive arthritis synovial fluid and blood. One TCR beta motif, made up of seven to nine highly homologous variants, appeared characteristic of ankylosing spondylitis blood.

The receptor comes from a male donor with ankylosing spondylitis. The genes are TRBV5-1 and TRBJ2-5, with TRBD1 identical over 9 bases. The specimen sequenced was blood, either unsorted or a sorted T cell fraction (not recorded which). The CDR3 loop reads CASSLEASGQGFTQYF. The CDR3, as DNA: TGCGCCAGCAGCTTGGAAGCTTCCGGACAGGGGTTCACCCAGTACTTC.